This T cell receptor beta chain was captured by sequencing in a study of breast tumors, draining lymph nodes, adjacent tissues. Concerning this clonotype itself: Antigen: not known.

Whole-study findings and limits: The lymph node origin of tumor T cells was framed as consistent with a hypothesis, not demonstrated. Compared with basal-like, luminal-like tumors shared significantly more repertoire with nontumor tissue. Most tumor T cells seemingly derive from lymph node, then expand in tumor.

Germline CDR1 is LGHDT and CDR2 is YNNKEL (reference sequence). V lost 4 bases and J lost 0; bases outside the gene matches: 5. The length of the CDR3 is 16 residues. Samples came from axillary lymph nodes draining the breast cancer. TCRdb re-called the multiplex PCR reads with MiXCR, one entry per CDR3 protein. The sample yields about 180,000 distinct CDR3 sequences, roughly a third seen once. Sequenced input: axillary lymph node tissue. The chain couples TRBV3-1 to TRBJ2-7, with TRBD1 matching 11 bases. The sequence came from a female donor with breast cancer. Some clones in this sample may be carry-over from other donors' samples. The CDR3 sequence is CASSLMGTGGSYEQYF. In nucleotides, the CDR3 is TGTGCCAGCAGCCTTATGGGGACAGGGGGCTCCTACGAGCAGTACTTC.